Following are 26 T cell receptor beta chains from one sample sequenced in a study of blood T cell repertoires in COVID-19. Data came from immunoSEQ multiplex PCR; TCRdb stores just in-frame clones and leaves some out. The sample yields 390,000 or so clones, 86% seen once. The material sequenced was peripheral blood. The receptors stem from a young woman with active or convalescent COVID-19.

The gene calls are TRBV5-1 and TRBJ2-3, with 10 bases lining up with TRBD2. Per the germline V gene, CDR1 is SGHRS and CDR2 is YFSETQ. V was clipped by 0 bases and J by 0 bases; unmatched bases: 4. The CDR3 has 17 residues. CDR3 protein: CASSLGASGGSTDTQYF. The CDR3, as DNA: TGCGCCAGCAGCTTGGGTGCTAGCGGGGGTAGCACAGATACGCAGTATTTT.

The CDR3 bases are TGCGCCAGCAGCCAACCGTCAGATACGCAGTATTTT. This sequence encodes CASSQPSDTQYF. This chain joins TRBV4-1 and TRBJ2-3; D uncertain. From germline, CDR1 is MGHRA and CDR2 YSYEKL. The CDR3 is 12 amino acids. V lost 2 bases, J lost 4 bases, and 4 bases lay in between.

The CDR3 DNA reads as TGCGCCAGCAGCTTGGTTGGGGGGACCAACAATGAGCAGTTCTTC. Protein sequence: CASSLVGGTNNEQFF. The V call is TRBV5-1, the J call TRBJ2-1, with D possibly matching TRBD2 (6 bases). This CDR3 comprises 15 residues. Germline values: CDR1 SGHRS, CDR2 YFSETQ. Between the trimmed V and J ends, which lost 0 bases and 5 bases, there was a span of 12 bases.

The genes are TRBV19 and TRBJ2-1; D perhaps matches TRBD2 (6 bases). This CDR3 spans 15 amino acids. The V end lost 4 bases, the J end lost 2 bases, and 12 bases lay between the germline ends. Per the germline V gene, CDR1 is LNHDA and CDR2 is SQIVND (reference sequence). The DNA of the CDR3 is TGTGCCAGTAGTACTAGCCCGGGGGCCTACAATGAGCAGTTCTTC. This codes for CASSTSPGAYNEQFF.

The chain combines TRBV5-4 with TRBJ2-3, with 8 bases matching TRBD2. This CDR3 comprises 17 residues. Germline V gives CDR1 SGHNT, CDR2 YYREEE (reference sequence). V lost 3 bases to trimming and J lost 1 base; unmatched junction nucleotides: 10. CDR3 sequence (DNA): TGTGCCAGCAGCTCTTCAGCGGGGGCCTTTGGCACAGATACGCAGTATTTT. It is translated as CASSSSAGAFGTDTQYF.

CDR3 loop: CASSIPRAANYGYTF. In DNA, the CDR3 is TGTGCCAGTAGTATACCGCGGGCAGCCAACTATGGCTACACCTTC. The chain has TRBV19 and TRBJ1-2; no clear D. This CDR3 is built from 15 residues. Trimming took off 2 bases at V and 2 bases at J, with 12 bases between the two ends. The germline V gene encodes CDR1 LNHDA and CDR2 SQIVND (reference sequence).

The gene calls are TRBV5-1 and TRBJ1-1, with 9 bases fitting TRBD1. The junction had 10 bases not matched to a gene; V was cut back by 4 bases and J by 6 bases. Germline V gene lookup returns CDR1 SGHRS and CDR2 YFSETQ. The CDR3 runs 15 residues. The CDR3 DNA is TGCGCCAGCAGCATGCCCGGGACAGGGAAGCCTGAAGCTTTCTTT. Its translation is CASSMPGTGKPEAFF.

The J gene is TRBJ2-3, the V gene TRBV5-1; D might be TRBD1 (5 bases). Per the germline V gene, CDR1 is SGHRS and CDR2 is YFSETQ. Deletions cut 2 bases from V and 6 bases from J, with 10 bases between. The CDR3 is 13 amino acids. CDR3 DNA sequence: TGCGCCAGCAGCTTTAATAAGGGGGATACGCAGTATTTT. This gives the protein CASSFNKGDTQYF.

This clone was counted only a few times. V is TRBV6-5 and J is TRBJ1-4; 7 bases fit TRBD1. The CDR3 runs 14 residues. J lost 4 bases, V lost 6 bases, and 5 bases had no gene match. Germline loops: CDR1 MNHEY, CDR2 SVGAGI. Here the CDR3 reads CASSRDRINEKLFF. The DNA of the CDR3 is TGTGCCAGCAGCCGGGACAGAATTAATGAAAAACTGTTTTTT.

This chain connects TRBV19 to TRBJ2-3; possibly TRBD1 for D (5 bases). CDR1 and CDR2 from the germline V gene are LNHDA and SQIVND (reference sequence). The CDR3 contains 15 residues. The V end was cut by 4 bases, the J end by 0 bases, with 11 bases between. The CDR3 sequence is CASSTGIYSTDTQYF. The CDR3 DNA follows: TGTGCCAGTAGTACAGGGATCTACAGCACAGATACGCAGTATTTT.

The CDR3 region has the DNA TGTGCCAGCAGAGAGACAGGACTTTATGGCTACACCTTC. This codes for CASRETGLYGYTF. This chain connects TRBV6-5 to TRBJ1-2, with D maybe TRBD1 (6 bases). V lost 6 bases and J lost 5, with 13 bases in between. The CDR3 extends over 13 amino acids. Germline V gene sequence: CDR1 MNHEY, CDR2 SVGAGI.

This clone was recorded once. This rearrangement joins TRBV5-1 to TRBJ1-6; 11 bases line up with TRBD1. V was clipped by 3 bases and J by 11 bases; unmatched bases: 10. This CDR3 contains 16 residues. Germline CDR1 reads SGHRS; CDR2 reads YFSETQ. The CDR3 protein is CASSSPGTGGLAPLHF. CDR3 sequence (DNA): TGCGCCAGCAGCTCCCCCGGGACAGGGGGATTGGCACCCCTCCACTTT.

In the case of this clone: Additional DNA sequences in this sample encode the identical CDR3. The rearrangement uses TRBV2 and TRBJ1-3; tentatively, D is TRBD1 (5 bases). CDR3 length equals 15 residues. The germline V and J ends were trimmed by 1 base and 0 bases, with 7 bases remaining between them. Germline V gene lookup returns CDR1 SNHLY and CDR2 FYNNEI. In nucleotides, the CDR3 is TGTGCCAGCAGTGAAGGACAGTTCTCTGGAAACACCATATATTTT. It codes for CASSEGQFSGNTIYF. Looking up the rest from reference TRBV2 and TRBJ1-3 gives the full variable domain: EPEVTQTPSHQVTQMGQEVILRCVPISNHLYFYWYRQILGQKVEFLVSFYNNEISEKSEIFDDQFSVERPDGSNFTLKIRSTKLEDSAMYFCASSEGQFSGNTIYFGEGSWLTVV.

V is TRBV2 and J is TRBJ2-1; 7 nucleotides line up with TRBD1. Germline assignment: CDR1 SNHLY and CDR2 FYNNEI. Trimming cost V 6 bases and J 3 bases; bases outside gene matches: 11. This CDR3 is 16 amino acids long. CDR3 DNA sequence: TGTGCCAGCAGGGAGACAGGGATGTTACTCTACAATGAGCAGTTCTTC. It is translated as CASRETGMLLYNEQFF.

This chain uses TRBV19 with TRBJ1-6, with 7 positions matching TRBD1. Germline trimming cut 6 bases from V and 8 bases from J; bases unmatched to any gene: 22. Germline V CDR1 and CDR2: LNHDA, SQIVND (reference sequence). The CDR3 extends over 19 amino acids. The CDR3 sequence is CASRAPGTVGIGIDSPLHF. The CDR3 region has the DNA TGTGCCAGTAGGGCCCCCGGGACAGTTGGCATTGGGATAGATTCACCCCTCCACTTT.

The chain has TRBV5-1 and TRBJ1-2; 9 nucleotides match TRBD1. The length of the CDR3 is 14 residues. Germline V lookup: CDR1 SGHRS, CDR2 YFSETQ. V was pared by 5 bases and J by 4 bases, with 6 bases of the junction left unmatched. The CDR3 loop reads CASRLGQGAYGYTF. The CDR3 DNA reads as TGCGCCAGCAGGCTGGGACAGGGAGCCTATGGCTACACCTTC.

On this clone: Possible read error: a much larger clone is one base away. The CDR3 spells CASSMTGGNQPQHF. For the CDR3, the DNA is TGTGCCAGCAGTATGACAGGGGGCAATCAGCCCCAGCATTTT. V gene TRBV5-5 combines with J gene TRBJ1-5; 8 nucleotides agree with TRBD1. The CDR3 has 14 residues. Per germline, CDR1 SGHKS and CDR2 YYEKEE (reference sequence). With V trimmed by 5 bases and J by 2 bases, 3 bases remained unmatched. The whole variable domain, filled in from reference TRBV5-5 and TRBJ1-5, reads DAGVTQSPTHLIKTRGQQVTLRCSPISGHKSVSWYQQVLGQGPQFIFQYYEKEERGRGNFPDRFSARQFPNYSSELNVNALLLGDSALYLCASSMTGGNQPQHFGDGTRLSIL.

The chain carries TRBV9 and TRBJ1-1; D not certain. CDR3 length: 14 residues. Trimming shortened V by 0 bases and J by 3 bases, and 9 bases separated the two germline ends. Germline loops: CDR1 SGDLS, CDR2 YYNGEE. CDR3 coding DNA: TGTGCCAGCAGCGTAGACGCCAGATACACTGAAGCTTTCTTT. Its protein product is CASSVDARYTEAFF.

V gene TRBV2 combines with J gene TRBJ2-1, with D perhaps matching TRBD2 (6 bases). Looked up from germline, CDR1 is SNHLY and CDR2 is FYNNEI. V gave up 4 bases and J gave up 8 bases, with 15 bases separating them. This CDR3 spans 14 amino acids. CDR3 region: CASSGLGTSDEQFF. CDR3 coding DNA: TGTGCCAGCAGTGGACTAGGGACTTCGGATGAGCAGTTCTTC.

This clone was detected only once. This rearrangement joins TRBV27 to TRBJ2-7; D not certain. The CDR3 covers 14 residues. Trimming stripped 6 bases from V and 2 bases from J, with 14 bases between. Per germline, CDR1 MNHEY and CDR2 SMNVEV (reference sequence). The CDR3 nucleotides read TGTGCCAGCAGCACTACCTTTGGTACCTACGAGCAGTACTTC. As protein: CASSTTFGTYEQYF.

CDR3 in amino acids: CASRSEGLNTEAFF. CDR3 DNA: TGTGCCAGCAGATCTGAGGGCTTGAACACTGAAGCTTTCTTT. The rearrangement links TRBV2 to TRBJ1-1; no reliable D call. The CDR3 extends over 14 amino acids. V lost 6 bases and J lost 0, with 11 bases in between. Germline values: CDR1 SNHLY, CDR2 FYNNEI.

The V and J genes are TRBV19 and TRBJ1-5; 7 bases line up with TRBD1. V was clipped by 11 bases and J by 3 bases; unmatched bases: 4. Germline CDR1 LNHDA, CDR2 SQIVND (reference sequence). The length of the CDR3 is 12 residues. CDR3: CAGGTDNQPQHF. CDR3 in DNA: TGTGCCGGAGGGACAGACAATCAGCCCCAGCATTTT.

This chain connects TRBV3-1 (or the pseudogene TRBV3-2) to TRBJ2-7, with 8 bases fitting TRBD1. Germline CDR1 is LGHDT and CDR2 is YNNKEL (reference sequence). The CDR3 has 17 amino acids. The ends lost 1 base at V and 0 bases at J; junction bases unmatched: 8. This chain's CDR3 is CASSQGAAGGSSYEQYF. As DNA, the CDR3 is TGTGCCAGCAGCCAAGGTGCGGCAGGGGGCAGCTCCTACGAGCAGTACTTC.

This sequence joins TRBV10-3 and TRBJ2-2; 7 bases are shared with TRBD1. Per germline, CDR1 ENHRY and CDR2 SYGVKD. The V gene end was trimmed by 0 bases and the J gene end by 0 bases; junction bases not matched to a gene: 1. The CDR3 runs 16 residues. This chain's CDR3 is CAISESGQANTGELFF. The CDR3 DNA is TGTGCCATCAGTGAGTCCGGACAGGCGAACACCGGGGAGCTGTTTTTT.

Details on this clone: The same CDR3 arises from other DNA sequences in this sample as well. The V gene is TRBV5-1, the J gene TRBJ2-6; TRBD1 agrees at 7 bases. CDR3 size: 15 residues. Looked up from germline, CDR1 is SGHRS and CDR2 is YFSETQ. J gave up 2 bases and V 4 bases, and 3 bases lay outside the gene matches. CDR3 in amino acids: CASSEDRAGANVLTF. The CDR3 nucleotides read TGCGCCAGCAGCGAAGACAGGGCTGGGGCCAACGTCCTGACTTTC. The entire variable domain, with the rest obtained from reference TRBV5-1 and TRBJ2-6, is as follows: KAGVTQTPRYLIKTRGQQVTLSCSPISGHRSVSWYQQTPGQGLQFLFEYFSETQRNKGNFPGRFSGRQFSNSRSEMNVSTLELGDSALYLCASSEDRAGANVLTFGAGSRLTVL.

The chain joins TRBV29-1 to TRBJ1-4; TRBD1 aligns across 8 bases. J gave up 7 bases and V 7 bases, and 5 bases lay outside the gene matches. The CDR3 totals 12 residues. From germline, CDR1 is SQVTM and CDR2 ANQGSEA. The CDR3 region is CSGTGISEKLFF. DNA of the CDR3: TGCAGCGGGACAGGGATCAGTGAAAAACTGTTTTTT. Looking up the rest from reference TRBV29-1 and TRBJ1-4 gives the full variable domain: SAVISQKPSRDICQRGTSLTIQCQVDSQVTMMFWYRQQPGQSLTLIATANQGSEATYESGFVIDKFPISRPNLTFSTLTVSNMSPEDSSIYLCSGTGISEKLFFGSGTQLSVL.